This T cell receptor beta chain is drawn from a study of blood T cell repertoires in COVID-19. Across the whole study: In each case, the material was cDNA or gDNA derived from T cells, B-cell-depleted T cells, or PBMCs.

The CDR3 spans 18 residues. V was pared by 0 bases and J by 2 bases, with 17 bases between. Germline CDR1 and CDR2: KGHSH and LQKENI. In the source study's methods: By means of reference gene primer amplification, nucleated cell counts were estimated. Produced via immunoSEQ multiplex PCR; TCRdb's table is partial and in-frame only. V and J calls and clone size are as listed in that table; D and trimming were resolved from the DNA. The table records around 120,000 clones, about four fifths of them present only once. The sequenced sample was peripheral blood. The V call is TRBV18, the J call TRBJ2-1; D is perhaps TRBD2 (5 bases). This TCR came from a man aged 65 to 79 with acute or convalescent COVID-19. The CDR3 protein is CASSPPRLSGPPYNEQFF. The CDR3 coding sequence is TGTGCCAGCTCACCACCAAGGCTCAGCGGACCTCCCTACAATGAGCAGTTCTTC.